This TCR beta chain is from a study of shared clonotypes between healthy human individuals. This clone was recorded once. Clones were read by immunoSEQ multiplex PCR, and TCRdb kept only the in-frame ones, dropping some. The data show some 2 million clones, with 95% seen just once and 0.13% held by the top ten. The CDR3 is 17 amino acids. V gave up 7 bases and J gave up 4 bases, with 23 bases separating them. Germline lookup yields CDR1 SGHTA and CDR2 FQGNSA. The receptor was isolated from a man younger than 35 in good health. V is TRBV7-2 and J is TRBJ1-3; possible D gene TRBD1, 5 bases. The sample comprised naive CD4+ T cells sorted from blood. Subset denoted: CD45RA+ positively selected. In DNA form, the CDR3 reads TGTGCCAGCACCCCTCCCCCCAGTTGGGGGGAAGGAAACACCATATATTTT. This gives the protein CASTPPPSWGEGNTIYF.